One sample yielded the 27 T cell receptor beta chains listed below, sequenced in a study of T cells expressing NK-cell markers. TCRdb derives one entry per CDR3 protein from the 5' RACE reads, leaving out DNA. The table gives around 550,000 distinct CDR3 sequences; the top ten clones make up around 3.3% of it. Sequencing was done on a sample of blood T cells: a sorted CD56 or NKG2C T cell subset, CD4+ or CD8+ T cells, or bulk PBMC T cells (not recorded which). The source is a man in his late teens or twenties in good health.

The rearrangement uses TRBV20-1 and TRBJ2-1; TCRdb's D call of TRBD2 is untestable without DNA. Germline V gene data show CDR1 as DFQATT and CDR2 as SNEGSKA (reference sequence). There are 14 residues in the CDR3. CDR3 protein: CSAQRLAGAMRQFF.

This chain joins TRBV21-1 and TRBJ2-5; TCRdb's D call of TRBD2 is untestable without DNA. TRBV21-1 corresponds to a pseudogene. This CDR3 has 16 residues. The CDR3 spells CASSKRLVPKGETQYF.

The chain couples TRBV12-3 or TRBV12-4 to TRBJ2-2; TCRdb calls TRBD2, which cannot be checked without DNA. CDR3 length: 18 amino acids. CDR3 sequence: CASSPALGLVADTGELFF.

V is TRBV6-9 and J is TRBJ2-3; as DNA is missing, the TRBD2 call by TCRdb cannot be tested. Germline lookup yields CDR1 MNHGY and CDR2 SVAAGI. The CDR3 covers 16 residues. This chain's CDR3 is CASSYFGPTSTDTQYF.

The chain uses TRBV10-3 and TRBJ2-5. CDR1 ENHRY and CDR2 SYGVKD come from the germline V gene. The CDR3 extends over 12 amino acids. The CDR3 region is CAISESQETQYF.

V usage is TRBV6-2 or TRBV6-3 and J usage is TRBJ1-5. Germline V gives CDR1 MNHEY, CDR2 SVGEGT. CDR3 length equals 17 residues. The CDR3: CASSYSSKTTFNQPQHF.

The chain employs TRBV11-2 and TRBJ2-3. The CDR3 consists of 15 residues. CDR1 and CDR2 from the germline V gene are SGHAT and FQNNGV. The CDR3 region is CASSLEGASTDTQYF.

The chain couples TRBV4-2 to TRBJ2-2; TCRdb's assignment of TRBD2 cannot be checked, as there is no DNA. Germline CDR1 LGHNA, CDR2 YNFKEQ. This CDR3 has 13 amino acids. The CDR3 sequence: CASSLRGVMQLFF.

The gene calls are TRBV5-1 and TRBJ2-1; there is no DNA to check the TCRdb D call of TRBD2. The CDR3 has 16 residues. Germline V gene lookup returns CDR1 SGHRS and CDR2 YFSETQ. The CDR3 sequence is CASSLTGTVADNEQFF.

CDR3 loop: CASSWEGSEQFF. J is TRBJ2-1 and V is TRBV6-5; the D call of TRBD2 rests on TCRdb alone, since no DNA is present to check it. The CDR3 runs 12 residues. Looked up from germline, CDR1 is MNHEY and CDR2 is SVGAGI.

CDR3 residues: CAWSVRTGLTGELFF. The chain carries TRBV30 and TRBJ2-2; the TCRdb call, TRBD1, lacks DNA for checking. CDR1 is GTSNPN, CDR2 SVGIG, per germline (reference sequence). The CDR3 has 15 amino acids.

V usage is TRBV29-1 and J usage is TRBJ2-7; TCRdb returns TRBD1, unconfirmable since there is no DNA. CDR1 and CDR2 (germline): SQVTM, ANQGSEA. The CDR3 is 12 residues long. The CDR3 reads CSVGWGAYEQYF.

This chain links TRBV3-1 with TRBJ2-3; TCRdb selects TRBD1, and the lack of DNA leaves this call unchecked. The CDR3 contains 16 residues. Germline V gene data show CDR1 as LGHDT and CDR2 as YNNKEL (reference sequence). The chain's CDR3 is CASSQDPQGGTDTQYF.

The V and J genes are TRBV12-3 or TRBV12-4 and TRBJ1-1; the D call from TCRdb, TRBD1, cannot be confirmed without DNA. This CDR3 is 13 amino acids long. The CDR3 protein is CASTPRTNTEAFF.

This chain links TRBV11-2 with TRBJ2-1; TCRdb selects TRBD2, and the lack of DNA leaves this call unchecked. Germline values: CDR1 SGHAT, CDR2 FQNNGV. The CDR3 has 17 residues. CDR3 protein: CASSIRLATNPYNEQFF.

The chain is built from TRBV5-1 and TRBJ2-5; the D call from TCRdb, TRBD1, cannot be confirmed without DNA. Germline CDR1 SGHRS, CDR2 YFSETQ. This CDR3 has 14 residues. This CDR3 reads CASSKGTAKETQYF.

The rearrangement joins TRBV29-1 to TRBJ1-1; TCRdb picks TRBD1, but there is no DNA to check that call. Germline V gene sequence: CDR1 SQVTM, CDR2 ANQGSEA. The CDR3 loop spans 13 amino acids. CDR3 in amino acids: CSGLPGGATEAFF.

The rearrangement links TRBV28 to TRBJ2-2. CDR1 is MDHEN and CDR2 is SYDVKM in the germline V gene. This CDR3 region has 16 residues. The CDR3 sequence is CASSLYYPANTGELFF.

V usage is TRBV6-5 and J usage is TRBJ1-1; TCRdb designates TRBD1, a call that cannot be tested without DNA. The CDR3 covers 16 residues. Germline values: CDR1 MNHEY, CDR2 SVGAGI. The CDR3 spells CASSYRQAALNTEAFF.

The CDR3 reads CASSSPPSPDTQYF. J is TRBJ2-3 and V is TRBV7-9; no DNA is available, so the TRBD1 call from TCRdb remains unchecked. The germline V gene has CDR1 SEHNR and CDR2 FQNEAQ (reference sequence). The length of the CDR3 is 14 residues.

The V call is TRBV18, the J call TRBJ2-7. Germline CDR1 reads KGHSH; CDR2 reads LQKENI. The CDR3 length is 15 residues. CDR3 amino acids: CASSPPGRSLLEQYF.

CDR3 amino acids: CSVTTGNEKLFF. J is TRBJ1-4 and V is TRBV20-1. This CDR3 comprises 12 residues. Germline V CDR1 and CDR2: DFQATT, SNEGSKA (reference sequence).

The rearrangement uses TRBV29-1 and TRBJ2-1; TCRdb names TRBD1, which stays unverified in the absence of DNA. CDR3 length: 17 amino acids. Looked up from germline, CDR1 is SQVTM and CDR2 is ANQGSEA. CDR3 residues: CSVDLIGALTNYNEQFF.

The J gene is TRBJ2-5, the V gene TRBV6-6. This CDR3 is 12 amino acids long. Germline V gene data show CDR1 as MNHNY and CDR2 as SVGAGI (reference sequence). CDR3: CASRTTQETQYF.

CDR3 residues: CASSLEGSNTGELFF. This chain links TRBV7-6 with TRBJ2-2. The CDR3 has 15 amino acids. From germline, CDR1 is SGHVS and CDR2 FNYEAQ. The full variable domain, its missing parts supplied by reference TRBV7-6 and TRBJ2-2, is GAGVSQSPRYKVTKRGQDVALRCDPISGHVSLYWYRQALGQGPEFLTYFNYEAQQDKSGLPNDRFSAERPEGSISTLTIQRTEQRDSAMYRCASSLEGSNTGELFFGEGSRLTVL.

The chain has TRBV12-3 or TRBV12-4 and TRBJ2-1; absent DNA, TCRdb's TRBD1 call cannot be checked. The CDR3 consists of 13 residues. CDR3 in amino acids: CASSFPPGSEQFF.

The rearrangement uses TRBV29-1 and TRBJ2-1. CDR1 SQVTM and CDR2 ANQGSEA come from the germline V gene. This CDR3 region has 16 residues. The CDR3 protein is CSVELVLPSSYNEQFF.